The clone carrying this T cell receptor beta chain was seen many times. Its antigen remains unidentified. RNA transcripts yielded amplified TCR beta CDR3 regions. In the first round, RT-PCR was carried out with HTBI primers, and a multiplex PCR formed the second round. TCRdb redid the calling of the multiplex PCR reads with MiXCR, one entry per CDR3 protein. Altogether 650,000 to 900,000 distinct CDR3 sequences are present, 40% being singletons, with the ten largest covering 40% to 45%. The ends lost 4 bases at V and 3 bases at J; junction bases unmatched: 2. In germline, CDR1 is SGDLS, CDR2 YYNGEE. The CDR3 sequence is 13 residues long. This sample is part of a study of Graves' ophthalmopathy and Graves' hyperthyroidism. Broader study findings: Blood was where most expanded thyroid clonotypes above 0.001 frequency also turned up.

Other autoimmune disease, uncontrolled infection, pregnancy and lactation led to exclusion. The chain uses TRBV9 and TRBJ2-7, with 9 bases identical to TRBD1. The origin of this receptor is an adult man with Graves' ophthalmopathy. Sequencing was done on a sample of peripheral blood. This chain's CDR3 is CASSPTGGYEQYF. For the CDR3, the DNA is TGTGCCAGCAGCCCGACAGGGGGCTACGAGCAGTACTTC.